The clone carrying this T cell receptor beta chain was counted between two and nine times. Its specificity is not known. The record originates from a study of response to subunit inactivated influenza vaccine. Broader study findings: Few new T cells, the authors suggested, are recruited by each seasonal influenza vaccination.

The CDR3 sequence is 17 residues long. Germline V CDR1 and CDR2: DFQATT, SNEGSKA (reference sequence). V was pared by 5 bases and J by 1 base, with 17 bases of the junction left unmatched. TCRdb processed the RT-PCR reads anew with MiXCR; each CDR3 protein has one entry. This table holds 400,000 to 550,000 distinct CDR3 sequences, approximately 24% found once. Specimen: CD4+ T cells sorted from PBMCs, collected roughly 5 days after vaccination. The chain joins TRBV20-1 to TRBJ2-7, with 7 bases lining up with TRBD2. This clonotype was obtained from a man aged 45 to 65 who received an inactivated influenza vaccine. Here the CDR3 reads CSARLVGGPIISYEQYF. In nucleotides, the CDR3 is TGCAGTGCTCGCCTAGTGGGAGGGCCTATTATATCCTACGAGCAGTACTTC.